This T cell receptor (beta chain) comes out of a study of technical replicates of blood from a handful of donors. Here immunoSEQ multiplex PCR was the method, and the copy in TCRdb shows in-frame clones only, minus some. The top ten clones hold 0.39% of a sample with about 80,000 clones, around 90% of them seen once. The sample comprised T cells isolated from PBMCs. This clonotype was obtained from a human donor in good health.

The DNA of the CDR3 is TGTGCCACCAGCGGAGGTCCCCTCTCTGGAAACACCATATATTTT. Protein sequence: CATSGGPLSGNTIYF. The rearrangement uses TRBV15 and TRBJ1-3; no clear D. The CDR3 loop spans 15 amino acids. Between the trimmed V and J ends, which lost 5 bases and 0 bases, there was a span of 11 bases. Germline CDR1 reads LNHNV; CDR2 reads YYDKDF (reference sequence).